Listed here are 31 T cell receptor beta chains from one sample, sequenced in a study of beta chain features in type 1 diabetes. All of the isolated RNA was reverse transcribed, so expressed TCRB transcripts were sequenced. Measured with immunoSEQ multiplex PCR; TCRdb has only the in-frame clones, and not every one. The sample lists around 450,000 clones, about an eighth occurring once. What was sequenced was naive CD4+ T cells from blood. The receptor set was obtained from a woman in her late teens or twenties in good health.

As DNA, the CDR3 is TGTGCCAGCAGCCCGGCGACTAGCGGGAATTACAATGAGCAGTTCTTC. Amino acid sequence: CASSPATSGNYNEQFF. The rearrangement joins TRBV7-2 to TRBJ2-1; 11 bases match TRBD2. Unmatched junction bases numbered 7, after V lost 5 bases and J lost 4 bases. This CDR3 is built from 16 residues. Per germline, CDR1 SGHTA and CDR2 FQGNSA.

This clone appeared a few times. The chain recombines TRBV19 with TRBJ1-4, with D maybe TRBD1 (5 bases). The germline CDR1 and CDR2 sequences are LNHDA and SQIVND (reference sequence). CDR3 size: 13 residues. Between the trimmed V and J ends, which lost 5 bases and 8 bases, there was a span of 12 bases. The chain's CDR3 is CASSRREEEKLFF. CDR3 DNA sequence: TGTGCCAGTAGTCGCAGGGAGGAAGAAAAACTGTTTTTT.

In its sample, this clone was seen a few times. The chain is built from TRBV2 and TRBJ1-5, with D uncertain. CDR1 and CDR2 from the germline V gene are SNHLY and FYNNEI. Trimming cost V 3 bases and J 5 bases, with 20 bases left between them. The CDR3 runs 17 residues. The CDR3, as DNA: TGTGCCAGCAGTGAGAGGGTGCTAAGGCTAGGATATCAGCCCCAGCATTTT. This encodes CASSERVLRLGYQPQHF.

The chain uses TRBV6-5 and TRBJ2-2; possible D gene TRBD1, 6 bases. The CDR3 is 14 residues long. In germline, CDR1 is MNHEY, CDR2 SVGAGI. Trimming took off 7 bases at V and 3 bases at J, with 12 bases between the two ends. For the CDR3, the DNA is TGTGCCAGCACCCCGGACAGTTACACCGGGGAGCTGTTTTTT. Translated, it gives CASTPDSYTGELFF.

This clone was counted ten times or more. The chain uses TRBV13 and TRBJ1-1, with D unresolved. CDR1 is PRHDT and CDR2 is FYEKMQ in the germline V gene (reference sequence). The CDR3 runs 14 residues. V gave up 2 bases and J gave up 0 bases, with 7 bases separating them. CDR3 DNA: TGTGCCAGCAGCTTAACGGGAGTGAACACTGAAGCTTTCTTT. Its translation is CASSLTGVNTEAFF. The full variable domain, completed using reference TRBV13 and TRBJ1-1, is AAGVIQSPRHLIKEKRETATLKCYPIPRHDTVYWYQQGPGQDPQFLISFYEKMQSDKGSIPDRFSAQQFSDYHSELNMSSLELGDSALYFCASSLTGVNTEAFFGQGTRLTVV.

This chain uses TRBV7-9 with TRBJ2-1, with 8 bases matching TRBD1. J gave up 5 bases and V 5 bases, and 11 bases lay outside the gene matches. This CDR3 has 16 residues. Germline V gene sequence: CDR1 SEHNR, CDR2 FQNEAQ (reference sequence). The CDR3 sequence: CASSPGGPHLNNEQFF. The DNA for the CDR3 is TGTGCCAGCAGCCCAGGGGGCCCACACCTAAACAATGAGCAGTTCTTC. Based on the CDR3 plus reference TRBV7-9 and TRBJ2-1, the full variable domain is DTGVSQNPRHKITKRGQNVTFRCDPISEHNRLYWYRQTLGQGPEFLTYFQNEAQLEKSRLLSDRFSAERPKGSFSTLEIQRTEQGDSAMYLCASSPGGPHLNNEQFFGPGTRLTVL.

Concerning this clone: Compared with germline, one end of the junction differs, possibly owing to a read error. This sequence joins TRBV7-7 and TRBJ2-5; D is unresolved. This CDR3 is 15 amino acids long. Germline V gene lookup returns CDR1 SSHAT and CDR2 FNYEAQ (reference sequence). The CDR3 DNA reads TGTGCTAGCAGCTTAGGCCCTTCCTTTCAAGAGACCCAGTACTTC. Translation gives CASSLGPSFQETQYF.

Worth noting for this clone: Other DNA sequences in the same sample also yield this CDR3. This chain uses TRBV20-1 with TRBJ2-3; the D is unclear. Trimming stripped 1 base from V and 3 bases from J, with 2 bases between. This CDR3 has 11 residues. Germline loops: CDR1 DFQATT, CDR2 SNEGSKA (reference sequence). DNA of the CDR3: TGCAGTGCTAGAGGTACAGATACGCAGTATTTT. The encoded protein is CSARGTDTQYF.

This clone appeared a few times. The chain recombines TRBV11-1 with TRBJ2-2; unclear D gene. The V end lost 5 bases, the J end lost 0 bases, and 4 bases lay between the germline ends. This CDR3 comprises 13 residues. Looked up from germline, CDR1 is SGHAT and CDR2 is FQDESV (reference sequence). This chain's CDR3 is CASSLTNTGELFF. The CDR3 region has the DNA TGTGCCAGCAGCCTAACGAACACCGGGGAGCTGTTTTTT.

The chain uses TRBV27 and TRBJ1-4; D unclear. Deletions cut 0 bases from V and 5 bases from J, with 7 bases between. Germline CDR1 MNHEY, CDR2 SMNVEV (reference sequence). CDR3 size: 14 residues. CDR3 sequence reads: CASSLSAANEKLFF. CDR3 bases: TGTGCCAGCAGTTTATCGGCCGCAAATGAAAAACTGTTTTTT.

This clone has a handful of counts. The chain carries TRBV5-1 and TRBJ1-5, with D uncertain. Germline V gene data show CDR1 as SGHRS and CDR2 as YFSETQ. Trimming took 4 bases from V and 4 from J, leaving 12 bases between them. The length of the CDR3 is 14 residues. This chain's CDR3 is CASSQHKSNQPQHF. CDR3 in DNA: TGCGCCAGCAGCCAACACAAGTCAAATCAGCCCCAGCATTTT.

This clone was seen more than once but under ten times. The genes are TRBV28 and TRBJ1-2; 8 bases agree with TRBD1. Germline CDR1 reads MDHEN; CDR2 reads SYDVKM. The length of the CDR3 is 13 residues. J was trimmed by 8 bases and V by 6 bases; bases with no gene match: 8. The CDR3 DNA follows: TGTGCCAGCAGAGACAGGGGTAATCAGGGCTACACCTTC. Its protein product is CASRDRGNQGYTF.

This clone occurred a few times. The chain has TRBV11-3 and TRBJ2-5, with D possibly matching TRBD1 (5 bases). V was trimmed by 5 bases and J by 1 base, leaving 8 bases between them. Germline V gene lookup returns CDR1 SGHNT and CDR2 YENEEA. This CDR3 region has 13 residues. CDR3 nucleotides: TGTGCCAGCAGCCGGACACCCCAAGAGACCCAGTACTTC. Translation gives CASSRTPQETQYF. Looking up the rest from reference TRBV11-3 and TRBJ2-5 gives the full variable domain: EAGVVQSPRYKIIEKKQPVAFWCNPISGHNTLYWYLQNLGQGPELLIRYENEEAVDDSQLPKDRFSAERLKGVDSTLKIQPAELGDSAVYLCASSRTPQETQYFGPGTRLLVL.

This clone was picked up a small number of times. The gene calls are TRBV25-1 and TRBJ1-1; D is perhaps TRBD1 (6 bases). CDR3 length: 15 residues. V was clipped by 2 bases and J by 1 base, with 11 bases between them. CDR1 is MGHDK, CDR2 SYGVNS, per germline. In nucleotides, the CDR3 is TGTGCCAGCAGTGAAGGCAGGGGCTGGAACACTGAAGCTTTCTTT. Protein: CASSEGRGWNTEAFF.

J is TRBJ2-2 and V is TRBV25-1; possibly TRBD1 for D (6 bases). The V end lost 1 base, the J end lost 0 bases, and 9 bases lay between the germline ends. Germline V CDR1 and CDR2: MGHDK, SYGVNS. This CDR3 is built from 16 residues. The CDR3 protein is CASSEWGHANTGELFF. CDR3 in DNA: TGTGCCAGCAGTGAATGGGGGCACGCGAACACCGGGGAGCTGTTTTTT.

This clone was picked up a small number of times. The chain uses TRBV7-2 and TRBJ2-1, with unresolved D. The germline V and J ends were trimmed by 3 bases and 0 bases, with 6 bases remaining between them. The germline gives CDR1 SGHTA, CDR2 FQGNSA. The CDR3 length is 14 residues. CDR3 amino acids: CASSFDSSYNEQFF. The CDR3 nucleotides are TGTGCCAGCAGCTTCGATAGCTCCTACAATGAGCAGTTCTTC. Combining the CDR3 with reference TRBV7-2 and TRBJ2-1 gives the whole variable domain GAGVSQSPSNKVTEKGKDVELRCDPISGHTALYWYRQSLGQGLEFLIYFQGNSAPDKSGLPSDRFSAERTGGSVSTLTIQRTQQEDSAVYLCASSFDSSYNEQFFGPGTRLTVL.

This clone has a handful of counts. The chain recombines TRBV6-4 with TRBJ1-2; no reliable D call. Germline lookup yields CDR1 MRHNA and CDR2 SNTAGT. The CDR3 runs 14 residues. The V end was cut by 1 base, the J end by 6 bases, with 12 bases between. The CDR3 here is CASSDWPRRDGYTF. CDR3 in DNA: TGTGCCAGCAGTGACTGGCCCCGGCGGGATGGCTACACCTTC.

This chain connects TRBV7-9 to TRBJ1-1, with 7 positions matching TRBD1. V lost 6 bases and J lost 8; bases outside the gene matches: 9. CDR3 length: 13 residues. CDR1 is SEHNR, CDR2 FQNEAQ, per germline (reference sequence). The CDR3 protein is CASSSIDRAEAFF. The CDR3 DNA is TGTGCCAGCAGTAGTATTGACAGGGCAGAAGCTTTCTTT.

This chain uses TRBV7-2 with TRBJ2-7; D uncertain. The CDR3 is 11 amino acids. Germline values: CDR1 SGHTA, CDR2 FQGNSA. V lost 5 bases to trimming and J lost 9 bases, with 11 bases between them. The CDR3 loop is CASSDRLGQYF. DNA for the CDR3: TGTGCCAGCAGCGACCGTCTCGGGCAGTACTTC.

The sample holds a few counts of this clone. The J gene is TRBJ2-5, the V gene TRBV18, with TRBD2 identical over 13 bases. The CDR3 loop spans 16 amino acids. Trimming at V came to 6 bases and at J to 7 bases, leaving 11 bases not matched to a gene. Germline V gives CDR1 KGHSH, CDR2 LQKENI. Here the CDR3 DNA reads TGTGCCAGCTCCCCTAGGACTAGCGGGAGCGATGGGACCCAGTACTTC. It specifies CASSPRTSGSDGTQYF.

This clone was observed a few times. This rearrangement joins TRBV18 to TRBJ2-6; 8 nucleotides agree with TRBD1. Per the germline V gene, CDR1 is KGHSH and CDR2 is LQKENI. J was trimmed by 0 bases and V by 4 bases; bases with no gene match: 11. The CDR3 has 19 residues. CDR3 coding DNA: TGTGCCAGCTCACGTATCGGGACAGGTTTACACTCTGGGGCCAACGTCCTGACTTTC. Translation gives CASSRIGTGLHSGANVLTF.

V usage is TRBV4-1 and J usage is TRBJ1-6; D possibly corresponds to TRBD1 (5 bases). Germline V lookup: CDR1 MGHRA, CDR2 YSYEKL. CDR3 length equals 17 residues. Deletions cut 2 bases from V and 9 bases from J, with 20 bases between. This CDR3 reads CASSQILSSGGSSPLHF. The CDR3 nucleotides are TGCGCCAGCAGCCAAATCCTCAGTAGCGGGGGTAGTTCACCCCTCCACTTT.

The rearrangement links TRBV6-5 to TRBJ1-1; D call uncertain. The V end lost 0 bases, the J end lost 3 bases, and 8 bases lay between the germline ends. This CDR3 is 14 amino acids long. CDR1 is MNHEY and CDR2 is SVGAGI in the germline V gene. As DNA, the CDR3 is TGTGCCAGCAGTTACTCGAGGTCCGACACTGAAGCTTTCTTT. Protein sequence: CASSYSRSDTEAFF.

CDR3 DNA: TGTGCCAGCAGCGGCGTAGTCGCGAACACCGGGGAGCTGTTTTTT. This gives the protein CASSGVVANTGELFF. J is TRBJ2-2 and V is TRBV13; unclear D gene. Germline V gene data show CDR1 as PRHDT and CDR2 as FYEKMQ (reference sequence). The V end lost 5 bases, the J end lost 0 bases, and 10 bases lay between the germline ends. The CDR3 covers 15 residues. The full variable domain, with the rest looked up from reference TRBV13 and TRBJ2-2, is AAGVIQSPRHLIKEKRETATLKCYPIPRHDTVYWYQQGPGQDPQFLISFYEKMQSDKGSIPDRFSAQQFSDYHSELNMSSLELGDSALYFCASSGVVANTGELFFGEGSRLTVL.

This clone was counted between two and nine times. The CDR3 DNA reads as TGCGCCAGCAGCCAAGAGATAGTGACCGGGGAGCTGTTTTTT. Translated: CASSQEIVTGELFF. The genes are TRBV4-3 and TRBJ2-2, with no clear D. Germline values: CDR1 LGHNA, CDR2 YSLEER. CDR3 size: 14 residues. Trimming removed 0 bases from V and 5 bases from J, with 7 bases in between.

This clone was found a few times. The chain uses TRBV29-1 and TRBJ2-1; D uncertain. Trimming shortened V by 5 bases and J by 3 bases, and 14 bases separated the two germline ends. The length of the CDR3 is 14 residues. CDR1 and CDR2 from the germline V gene are SQVTM and ANQGSEA. The CDR3 coding sequence is TGCAGCGTTTCCGACTTGACGCACTACAATGAGCAGTTCTTC. Translating gives CSVSDLTHYNEQFF.

This clone appeared a few times. This chain uses TRBV30 with TRBJ2-7, with 7 positions matching TRBD2. V gave up 2 bases and J gave up 5 bases; unmatched junction bases: 6. Germline V gives CDR1 GTSNPN, CDR2 SVGIG (reference sequence). The CDR3 loop spans 13 amino acids. DNA for the CDR3: TGTGCCTGGAGTCGGGGGGACCTCAACGAGCAGTACTTC. It codes for CAWSRGDLNEQYF.

This clone was counted between two and nine times. J is TRBJ2-5 and V is TRBV23-1, with 8 bases matching TRBD2. TRBV23-1 is known as an ORF, though its function is uncertain. J gave up 2 bases and V 9 bases, and 14 bases lay outside the gene matches. The CDR3 sequence is 16 residues long. CDR3 in amino acids: CARRRYSGERQETQYF. As DNA, the CDR3 is TGCGCCAGAAGACGGTATAGCGGGGAGAGGCAAGAGACCCAGTACTTC.

This clone was counted only a few times. This sequence joins TRBV7-9 and TRBJ1-1; no clear D. Trimming cost V 2 bases and J 7 bases, with 8 bases left between them. The CDR3 length is 12 residues. Germline V lookup: CDR1 SEHNR, CDR2 FQNEAQ (reference sequence). CDR3 sequence: CASSLRVDEAFF. The CDR3 DNA sequence: TGTGCCAGCAGCTTACGGGTGGATGAAGCTTTCTTT.

This chain joins TRBV2 and TRBJ2-3; 7 bases line up with TRBD1. V was clipped by 4 bases and J by 0 bases; unmatched bases: 4. The CDR3 runs 15 residues. The germline CDR1 and CDR2 sequences are SNHLY and FYNNEI. The CDR3 DNA follows: TGTGCCAGCAGTGGGCAGGGGGTTAGCACAGATACGCAGTATTTT. This translates into CASSGQGVSTDTQYF.

This clone has just a few counts. The chain employs TRBV29-1 and TRBJ2-1, with D perhaps given as TRBD1 or TRBD2 (5 bases each). The CDR3 consists of 15 residues. Between the trimmed V and J ends, which lost 4 bases and 3 bases, there was a span of 16 bases. Germline CDR1 is SQVTM and CDR2 is ANQGSEA. CDR3 loop: CSVVRGAGGYNEQFF. CDR3 coding DNA: TGCAGCGTTGTTCGTGGGGCAGGAGGCTACAATGAGCAGTTCTTC.